One and the same sample provided the 13 T cell receptor beta chains below, sequenced in a study of identical twins listed by TCRdb under 2016. Receptors were amplified or captured by 5' RACE. Sequenced on an Illumina HiSeq 2000. The raw public reads went through TCRdb reprocessing: fastp at Q25, MiXCR clone calling, in-frame beta chains kept. Records with the same CDR3 protein are collapsed into one entry carrying the most frequent genes and DNA. The sample contains more than 200,000 distinct CDR3 sequences, over 13% of them found a single time. The top ten constitute approximately 8.2% of the sample. The specimen sequenced was memory (CD45RO+) T cells sorted from blood. This specimen's cell subset or site label, interpreted: CD45RO+ enriched T cells. These receptors originate from a woman aged 18-29 years in good health.

This sequence joins TRBV7-3 and TRBJ1-6, with D uncertain. Germline lookup yields CDR1 SGHTA and CDR2 FQGTGA. The ends were cut back, 3 bases at V and 9 bases at J, with 9 bases in the middle. The CDR3 extends over 13 amino acids. CDR3 nucleotides: TGTGCCAGCAGCTTGTCGGGGATTTCACCCCTCCACTTT. Protein sequence: CASSLSGISPLHF.

V gene TRBV7-8 combines with J gene TRBJ2-1; TRBD1 matches 7 bases. V shed 4 bases and J 10 bases; nucleotides not matched to a gene: 4. CDR1 is SGHVS, CDR2 FQNEAQ, per germline. The CDR3 sequence is 12 residues long. The CDR3 spells CASSSRTGEQFF. CDR3 bases: TGTGCCAGCAGCTCCCGGACAGGAGAGCAGTTCTTC.

This clonotype was detected many times. This CDR3 reads CASSPTWGKGTEAFF. The CDR3 nucleotides are TGTGCCAGCAGTCCCACCTGGGGCAAGGGGACTGAAGCTTTCTTT. The rearrangement links TRBV12-3 or TRBV12-4 to TRBJ1-1; maybe TRBD1 (5 bases). Trimming cost V 5 bases and J 5 bases, with 18 bases left between them. The CDR3 has 15 residues.

The chain carries TRBV20-1 and TRBJ1-1, with TRBD1 as a possible D gene (5 bases). Germline V gene data show CDR1 as DFQATT and CDR2 as SNEGSKA (reference sequence). Trimming removed 5 bases at V and 5 bases at J, with 18 bases between. The CDR3 runs to 14 residues. The CDR3 region has the DNA TGCAGTGCTCCAGCTACCAGGGTGGGAACTGAAGCTTTCTTT. It encodes CSAPATRVGTEAFF.

This clonotype was counted many times. The rearrangement joins TRBV7-3 to TRBJ2-1, with TRBD2 matching 11 bases. CDR1 is SGHTA and CDR2 is FQGTGA in the germline V gene. CDR3 length equals 15 residues. J gave up 7 bases and V 2 bases, and 4 bases lay outside the gene matches. The CDR3 region has the DNA TGTGCCAGCAGCTTACGTAGCGGGGGGGCTAATGAGCAGTTCTTC. Encoded protein: CASSLRSGGANEQFF.

In its sample, this clonotype was seen a few times. This rearrangement joins TRBV3-1 to TRBJ2-1; D remains unclear. Germline assignment: CDR1 LGHDT and CDR2 YNNKEL (reference sequence). The ends were cut back, 4 bases at V and 3 bases at J, with 13 bases in the middle. The CDR3 consists of 15 residues. The CDR3 DNA reads as TGTGCCAGCAGCCTCCAGAAAAACCTCTACAATGAGCAGTTCTTC. Translating gives CASSLQKNLYNEQFF.

The chain links TRBV5-4 to TRBJ2-7, with 7 bases that match TRBD1. CDR1 is SGHNT, CDR2 YYREEE, per germline (reference sequence). This CDR3 contains 13 residues. Trimming cost V 7 bases and J 7 bases; bases outside gene matches: 11. The CDR3 loop is CASRWAGGSEQYF. CDR3 sequence (DNA): TGTGCCAGCCGCTGGGCAGGGGGTAGTGAGCAGTACTTC.

The chain links TRBV20-1 to TRBJ2-1; the D call may be TRBD1 or TRBD2 (7 bases each). V was cut by 3 bases and J by 8 bases, with 26 bases left in between. CDR3 length: 17 residues. Looked up from germline, CDR1 is DFQATT and CDR2 is SNEGSKA (reference sequence). The CDR3 DNA reads TGCAGTGCTAGCCTTTTAGGCAGGGGGGGTAGGAACGATGAGCAGTTCTTC. This codes for CSASLLGRGGRNDEQFF.

This clonotype was found a few times. J is TRBJ2-1 and V is TRBV20-1, with 9 nucleotides matching TRBD1. V lost 5 bases and J lost 9; bases outside the gene matches: 8. The CDR3 is made up of 13 amino acids. The V gene's germline CDR1 is DFQATT and CDR2 SNEGSKA (reference sequence). CDR3 region: CSAYYRQGVEQFF. The CDR3 DNA reads as TGCAGTGCTTACTATCGACAGGGGGTTGAGCAGTTCTTC.

The CDR3 loop is CSATRQGLDGYTF. The CDR3 bases are TGCAGTGCTACGAGACAGGGGTTGGATGGCTACACCTTC. The rearrangement uses TRBV20-1 and TRBJ1-2; 8 nucleotides match TRBD1. CDR3 length: 13 amino acids. The junction had 7 bases not matched to a gene; V was cut back by 4 bases and J by 6 bases. Germline V gene lookup returns CDR1 DFQATT and CDR2 SNEGSKA (reference sequence).

The V call is TRBV3-1, the J call TRBJ2-7; D ambiguous. This CDR3 has 12 residues. Germline CDR1 reads LGHDT; CDR2 reads YNNKEL (reference sequence). V was shortened by 2 bases and J by 6 bases, with 8 bases between the two germline ends. The CDR3, as DNA: TGTGCCAGCAGCCAACTATCGAGCGAGCAGTACTTC. As protein: CASSQLSSEQYF.

The V and J genes are TRBV9 and TRBJ2-2; D is uncertain. This CDR3 has 15 amino acids. V lost 4 bases and J 3 bases, leaving 13 bases between the germline ends. The germline V gene encodes CDR1 SGDLS and CDR2 YYNGEE. CDR3 loop: CASSTPGSHTGELFF. The CDR3 nucleotides are TGTGCCAGCAGCACGCCCGGGTCTCACACCGGGGAGCTGTTTTTT.

This chain uses TRBV30 with TRBJ2-1, with TRBD2 as a possible D gene (5 bases). Trimming removed 1 base at V and 12 bases at J, with 16 bases between. This CDR3 is built from 13 residues. The V gene's germline CDR1 is GTSNPN and CDR2 SVGIG (reference sequence). CDR3 residues: CAWSADYGGVQFF. The CDR3, as DNA: TGTGCCTGGAGTGCCGACTACGGTGGGGTGCAGTTCTTC. The complete variable domain, with remaining parts taken from reference TRBV30 and TRBJ2-1, reads SQTIHQWPATLVQPVGSPLSLECTVEGTSNPNLYWYRQAAGRGLQLLFYSVGIGQISSEVPQNLSASRPQDRQFILSSKKLLLSDSGFYLCAWSADYGGVQFFGPGTRLTVL.